The 27 T cell receptor beta chains below come from one sample, sequenced in a study of T cell responses to AZD1222 COVID-19 vaccine. The protocol was immunoSEQ multiplex PCR, while the TCRdb copy is restricted to in-frame clones and leaves out a portion. This table holds about 180,000 clones, roughly 88% found once. The material was peripheral blood, obtained on day 0 of AZD1222 vaccination. All receptors come from an adult in good health.

The chain joins TRBV14 to TRBJ1-5; D not certain. V dropped 4 bases and J dropped 3 bases, with 7 bases sitting between them. CDR1 SGHDN and CDR2 FVKESK come from the germline V gene. This CDR3 region has 13 residues. Here the CDR3 DNA reads TGTGCCAGCAGCCTTCTGGACAATCAGCCCCAGCATTTT. It encodes CASSLLDNQPQHF.

This clone has only one observation. The CDR3 sequence is CASSQVGIAPNEQFF. The CDR3 DNA sequence: TGTGCCAGCAGCCAAGTTGGAATAGCGCCCAATGAGCAGTTCTTC. The chain employs TRBV3-1 (or the pseudogene TRBV3-2) and TRBJ2-1; D is perhaps TRBD2 (5 bases). There are 15 residues in the CDR3. Trimming took 1 base from V and 6 from J, leaving 13 bases between them. Germline V lookup: CDR1 LGHDT, CDR2 YNNKEL (reference sequence).

The rearrangement joins TRBV28 to TRBJ2-7; no reliable D call. The CDR3 sequence is 17 residues long. Between the trimmed V and J ends, which lost 5 bases and 1 base, there was a span of 21 bases. The V gene's germline CDR1 is MDHEN and CDR2 SYDVKM. The CDR3 DNA reads TGTGCCAGCAGTCCTCGGACCGCCCCGGCCCCTTCCTACGAGCAGTACTTC. Protein sequence: CASSPRTAPAPSYEQYF.

V gene TRBV10-1 combines with J gene TRBJ1-2, with TRBD1 matching over 7 bases. Looked up from germline, CDR1 is WNHNN and CDR2 is SYGVQD (reference sequence). The CDR3 has 15 residues. Germline trimming cut 8 bases from V and 6 bases from J; bases unmatched to any gene: 15. This chain's CDR3 is CASHILRGPKHGYTF. The CDR3 nucleotides are TGCGCCAGCCATATCTTGAGGGGGCCAAAACATGGCTACACCTTC.

This chain links TRBV7-9 with TRBJ1-2; D gene uncertain. The germline V and J ends were trimmed by 6 bases and 8 bases, with 13 bases remaining between them. Per germline, CDR1 SEHNR and CDR2 FQNEAQ (reference sequence). The CDR3 covers 12 residues. In DNA form, the CDR3 reads TGTGCCAGCAGACCCTCGAGTGGGGGCTACACCTTC. Translating gives CASRPSSGGYTF.

The V and J genes are TRBV15 and TRBJ2-1; D is uncertain. This CDR3 has 14 residues. Germline V CDR1 and CDR2: LNHNV, YYDKDF (reference sequence). Deletions cut 0 bases from V and 7 bases from J, with 10 bases between. The CDR3 is CATSRDQLGNEQFF. The CDR3 region has the DNA TGTGCCACCAGCAGAGACCAACTCGGGAATGAGCAGTTCTTC. Complete variable domain (other parts from reference TRBV15 and TRBJ2-1): DAMVIQNPRYQVTQFGKPVTLSCSQTLNHNVMYWYQQKSSQAPKLLFHYYDKDFNNEADTPDNFQSRRPNTSFCFLDIRSPGLGDTAMYLCATSRDQLGNEQFFGPGTRLTVL.

This clone was detected a few times. The rearrangement uses TRBV7-8 and TRBJ1-5, with 8 bases identical to TRBD1. The CDR3 totals 17 residues. The germline gives CDR1 SGHVS, CDR2 FQNEAQ. The trim removed 1 base at V and 6 bases at J, leaving 11 bases unmatched. The DNA for the CDR3 is TGTGCCAGCAGCTTAGGTCCGCAGGGGGCATTGGTTCAGCCCCAGCATTTT. It encodes CASSLGPQGALVQPQHF.

The rearrangement links TRBV9 to TRBJ1-3, with D uncertain. Looked up from germline, CDR1 is SGDLS and CDR2 is YYNGEE. This CDR3 has 15 amino acids. V was trimmed by 0 bases and J by 0 bases, leaving 7 bases between them. The chain's CDR3 is CASSVVGLSGNTIYF. The CDR3 region has the DNA TGTGCCAGCAGCGTAGTAGGGCTCTCTGGAAACACCATATATTTT. Together with reference TRBV9 and TRBJ1-3, the CDR3 gives the full variable domain: DSGVTQTPKHLITATGQRVTLRCSPRSGDLSVYWYQQSLDQGLQFLIQYYNGEERAKGNILERFSAQQFPDLHSELNLSSLELGDSALYFCASSVVGLSGNTIYFGEGSWLTVV.

The J gene is TRBJ1-2, the V gene TRBV5-1; D may be TRBD1 (5 bases). CDR1 and CDR2 (germline): SGHRS, YFSETQ. This CDR3 has 18 amino acids. V lost 4 bases and J lost 6, with 28 bases in between. Here the CDR3 DNA reads TGCGCCAGCAGCCGGGACCCATCCTCCGGGAGGGGCGGCGATGGCTACACCTTC. Translating it yields CASSRDPSSGRGGDGYTF.

The chain has TRBV27 and TRBJ1-1, with D possibly being TRBD1 (6 bases). The CDR3 has 14 residues. The V and J ends lost 6 bases and 1 base respectively, with 12 bases between them. In germline, CDR1 is MNHEY, CDR2 SMNVEV (reference sequence). The CDR3 protein is CASSRGQKNTEAFF. The CDR3 DNA sequence: TGTGCCAGCAGCCGGGGACAAAAGAACACTGAAGCTTTCTTT.

The chain couples TRBV6-1 to TRBJ2-7, with 9 bases matching TRBD2. Looked up from germline, CDR1 is MNHNS and CDR2 is SASEGT. Trimming removed 0 bases from V and 5 bases from J; junction bases left unmatched: 5. The CDR3 has 15 amino acids. CDR3 residues: CASSEAGGGAHEQYF. CDR3 in DNA: TGTGCCAGCAGTGAAGCTGGCGGGGGGGCTCACGAGCAGTACTTC.

The sample holds a few counts of this clone. The identical CDR3 is also encoded by other nucleotide sequences in the sample. This chain connects TRBV19 to TRBJ2-2; TRBD1 agrees at 11 bases. V shed 5 bases, J shed 5 bases, and the junction held 7 bases outside the gene matches. CDR1 is LNHDA and CDR2 is SQIVND in the germline V gene (reference sequence). The CDR3 is made up of 16 amino acids. CDR3 sequence: CASSRGQGAGTGELFF. CDR3 bases: TGTGCCAGTAGTCGCGGACAGGGGGCAGGTACCGGGGAGCTGTTTTTT.

This clone was counted between two and nine times. V and J are TRBV20-1 and TRBJ2-7, with D perhaps TRBD2 (5 bases). The CDR3 extends over 11 amino acids. V was pared by 5 bases and J by 2 bases, with 7 bases between. CDR1 is DFQATT, CDR2 SNEGSKA, per germline (reference sequence). CDR3 protein: CSAPGTYEQYF. Here the CDR3 DNA reads TGCAGTGCTCCCGGGACCTACGAGCAGTACTTC.

The chain has TRBV7-2 and TRBJ2-5; D possibly matches TRBD1 or TRBD2 (5 bases each). The length of the CDR3 is 15 residues. Germline V gene sequence: CDR1 SGHTA, CDR2 FQGNSA. V lost 5 bases and J lost 2, with 15 bases in between. The CDR3 is CASSPWGFSQETQYF. The CDR3 DNA reads as TGTGCCAGCAGCCCCTGGGGGTTTTCACAAGAGACCCAGTACTTC.

The chain carries TRBV28 and TRBJ1-5, with TRBD1 identical over 7 bases. V trimming: 6 bases; J trimming: 0 bases; junction bases outside the gene matches: 5. Germline V lookup: CDR1 MDHEN, CDR2 SYDVKM. This CDR3 has 15 amino acids. The CDR3 region is CASSDRDRSNQPQHF. The CDR3 coding sequence is TGTGCCAGCAGCGACAGGGATCGTAGCAATCAGCCCCAGCATTTT.

The V call is TRBV6-5, the J call TRBJ1-2; a weak D match, TRBD1 (6 bases). The CDR3 length is 13 residues. Germline V lookup: CDR1 MNHEY, CDR2 SVGAGI. The V gene lost 6 bases and the J gene lost 8 bases, with 16 bases spanning the gap. The chain's CDR3 is CASRKPGAGGYTF. DNA of the CDR3: TGTGCCAGCAGAAAACCAGGGGCAGGAGGCTACACCTTC.

The V gene is TRBV5-1, the J gene TRBJ1-5; D gene uncertain. The CDR3 is made up of 13 amino acids. Trimming took off 0 bases at V and 5 bases at J, with 6 bases between the two ends. Germline-derived CDR1 and CDR2 are SGHRS and YFSETQ. CDR3 DNA sequence: TGCGCCAGCAGCTTGGAAGTGGATCAGCCCCAGCATTTT. Amino acid sequence: CASSLEVDQPQHF.

The chain joins TRBV7-2 to TRBJ1-5; perhaps TRBD1 as D (6 bases). The germline V gene has CDR1 SGHTA and CDR2 FQGNSA. V gave up 5 bases and J gave up 3 bases, with 11 bases separating them. The CDR3 is made up of 14 amino acids. CDR3 in amino acids: CASSQWTVNQPQHF. The CDR3 bases are TGTGCCAGCAGCCAATGGACAGTCAATCAGCCCCAGCATTTT.

The V gene is TRBV5-6, the J gene TRBJ1-5; 7 nucleotides match TRBD1. V was clipped by 4 bases and J by 3 bases; unmatched bases: 13. The germline gives CDR1 SGHDT, CDR2 YYEEEE. The CDR3 spans 17 residues. CDR3 bases: TGTGCCAGCAGCCTGCGGTTACAGGGGCGCCTCAATCAGCCCCAGCATTTT. It specifies CASSLRLQGRLNQPQHF.

The gene calls are TRBV4-3 and TRBJ1-4, with D tentatively TRBD1 (5 bases). CDR3 length: 15 residues. Germline CDR1 is LGHNA and CDR2 is YSLEER. Trimming took off 3 bases at V and 7 bases at J, with 15 bases between the two ends. CDR3 loop: CASSQQGSAGEKLFF. As DNA, the CDR3 is TGCGCCAGCAGCCAGCAGGGCTCGGCGGGTGAAAAACTGTTTTTT.

There are a few counts of this clone. The chain links TRBV6-4 to TRBJ1-5; no clear D. In germline, CDR1 is MRHNA, CDR2 SNTAGT. This CDR3 has 15 residues. Trimming removed 2 bases from V and 3 bases from J, with 11 bases in between. CDR3 nucleotide sequence: TGTGCCAGCAGTGACACGGACGGCTTCAATCAGCCCCAGCATTTT. This sequence encodes CASSDTDGFNQPQHF.

This chain joins TRBV24-1 and TRBJ2-7; 11 bases agree with TRBD2. V lost 2 bases and J lost 2; bases outside the gene matches: 4. CDR3 size: 16 residues. The germline V gene has CDR1 KGHDR and CDR2 SFDVKD. The CDR3 here is CATSDSSGGKTYEQYF. CDR3 bases: TGTGCCACCAGTGATTCTAGCGGGGGGAAGACCTACGAGCAGTACTTC.

The gene calls are TRBV27 and TRBJ2-7; 7 bases are a match to TRBD1. Per the germline V gene, CDR1 is MNHEY and CDR2 is SMNVEV (reference sequence). V gave up 6 bases and J gave up 4 bases; unmatched junction bases: 6. CDR3 length: 13 amino acids. This CDR3 reads CASRLGTVYEQYF. In DNA, the CDR3 is TGTGCCAGCAGACTAGGGACAGTATACGAGCAGTACTTC.

The chain links TRBV11-2 to TRBJ2-2; possibly TRBD1 for D (5 bases). The ends were cut back, 0 bases at V and 7 bases at J, with 9 bases in the middle. CDR3 length equals 14 residues. CDR1 is SGHAT and CDR2 is FQNNGV in the germline V gene. The CDR3 coding sequence is TGTGCCAGCAGCTTAGACAGGGTAGTCGGGGAGCTGTTTTTT. This encodes CASSLDRVVGELFF.

This chain links TRBV2 with TRBJ1-5, with a tentative D call TRBD1 (6 bases). Trimming left V 6 bases short and J 4 bases short, with 10 bases between. The CDR3 extends over 13 amino acids. The germline CDR1 and CDR2 sequences are SNHLY and FYNNEI. In DNA form, the CDR3 reads TGTGCCAGCAGAACAGGGTTGAATCAGCCCCAGCATTTT. It translates to CASRTGLNQPQHF.

The chain has TRBV3-1 (or the pseudogene TRBV3-2) and TRBJ2-2; D gene unclear. In germline, CDR1 is LGHDT, CDR2 YNNKEL (reference sequence). CDR3 length: 12 amino acids. Trimming stripped 4 bases from V and 2 bases from J, with 2 bases between. Here the CDR3 DNA reads TGTGCCAGCAGCCTCAACACCGGGGAGCTGTTTTTT. Its translation: CASSLNTGELFF.

V is TRBV5-4 and J is TRBJ1-1; D is ambiguous. Germline V gene sequence: CDR1 SGHNT, CDR2 YYREEE (reference sequence). V was cut by 4 bases and J by 1 base, with 8 bases left in between. There are 13 residues in the CDR3. DNA of the CDR3: TGTGCCAGCAGCATCCTTGGGAACACTGAAGCTTTCTTT. This encodes CASSILGNTEAFF.